This T cell receptor (beta chain) was identified during a study of cytomegalovirus exposure and HLA in healthy donors. About the research overall: Researchers previously reported finding 90 million to 120 million unique TCR beta sequences from 170 million or so T cells. Most genotyped donors, approximately 77% of more than 300, had Caucasian-associated genetic ancestry.

The PCR had 60 Vbeta and 13 Jbeta primers. Clones were read by immunoSEQ multiplex PCR, and TCRdb kept only the in-frame ones, dropping some. The data hold around 130,000 clones, with around 83% observed a single time. Details on this clone: Its antigen remains unknown.

CDR3 size: 13 residues. The V segment lost 5 bases and the J segment 4 bases; nucleotides outside the gene matches: 2. Germline loops: CDR1 SGHTA, CDR2 FQGNSA. Study outcomes and limitations: Within a later analysis, the majority of CMV-associated TCR beta chains appeared HLA-restricted.

Among the donors, all were healthy bone marrow donors. The specimen sequenced was PBMCs. This receptor was taken from a woman under 30 in good health and CMV-seropositive. This chain connects TRBV7-2 to TRBJ1-1; the match to TRBD1 covers 9 bases. In nucleotides, the CDR3 is TGTGCCAGCAGCCGGACAGGGGTCACTGAAGCTTTCTTT. It is translated as CASSRTGVTEAFF.